This T cell receptor beta chain stems from a study of neurological immune-mediated disorders. The authors produced cDNA by 5'RACE using 10-nucleotide random UMIs. One entry per CDR3 protein results from TCRdb running MiXCR on the 5' RACE reads. Of 35,000 to 45,000 distinct CDR3 sequences detected, around 2.9% appear once; the ten largest clones hold around 8%. Time point defined: longitudinal time-point 1 (baseline). Germline CDR1 SGHAT, CDR2 FQNNGV. The V segment lost 5 bases and the J segment 6 bases; nucleotides outside the gene matches: 5. This CDR3 is built from 15 residues. This clonotype was detected many times.

The chain combines TRBV11-2 with TRBJ1-6; TRBD1 agrees at 9 bases. This receptor was identified in an older woman with multiple sclerosis. Sequencing used PBMCs. The CDR3 is CASSLEQGANSPLHF. CDR3 sequence (DNA): TGTGCCAGCAGCCTGGAACAGGGGGCTAATTCACCCCTCCACTTT.